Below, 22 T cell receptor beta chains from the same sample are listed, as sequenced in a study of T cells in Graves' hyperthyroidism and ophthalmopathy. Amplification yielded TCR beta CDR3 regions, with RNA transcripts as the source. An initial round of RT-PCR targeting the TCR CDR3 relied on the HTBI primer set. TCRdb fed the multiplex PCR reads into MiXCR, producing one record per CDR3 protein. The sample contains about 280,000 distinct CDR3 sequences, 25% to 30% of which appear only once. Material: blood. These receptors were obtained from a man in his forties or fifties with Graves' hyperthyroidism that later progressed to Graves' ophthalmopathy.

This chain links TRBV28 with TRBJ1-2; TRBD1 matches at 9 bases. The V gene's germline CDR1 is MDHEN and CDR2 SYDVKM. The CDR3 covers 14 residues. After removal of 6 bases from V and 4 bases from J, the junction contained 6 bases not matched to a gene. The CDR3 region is CASRSWTGVYGYTF. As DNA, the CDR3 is TGTGCCAGCAGATCTTGGACAGGGGTCTATGGCTACACCTTC.

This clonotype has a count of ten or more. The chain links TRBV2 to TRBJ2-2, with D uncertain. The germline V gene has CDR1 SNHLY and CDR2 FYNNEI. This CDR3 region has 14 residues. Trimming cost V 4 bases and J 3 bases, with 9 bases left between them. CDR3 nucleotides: TGTGCCAGCAGTGTCGACCCCTACACCGGGGAGCTGTTTTTT. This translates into CASSVDPYTGELFF.

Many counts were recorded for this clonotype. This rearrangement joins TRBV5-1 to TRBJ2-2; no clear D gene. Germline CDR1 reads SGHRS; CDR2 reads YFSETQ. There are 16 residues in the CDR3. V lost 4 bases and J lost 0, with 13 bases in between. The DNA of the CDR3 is TGCGCCAGCAGCAAGGATTTCCCGGCGAACACCGGGGAGCTGTTTTTT. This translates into CASSKDFPANTGELFF.

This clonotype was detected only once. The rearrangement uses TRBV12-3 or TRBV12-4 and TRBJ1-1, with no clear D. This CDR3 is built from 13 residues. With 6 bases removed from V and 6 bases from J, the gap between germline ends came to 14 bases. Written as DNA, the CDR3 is TGTGCCAGCAGATCCAAGACGATCGCTGAAGCTTTCTTT. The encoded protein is CASRSKTIAEAFF.

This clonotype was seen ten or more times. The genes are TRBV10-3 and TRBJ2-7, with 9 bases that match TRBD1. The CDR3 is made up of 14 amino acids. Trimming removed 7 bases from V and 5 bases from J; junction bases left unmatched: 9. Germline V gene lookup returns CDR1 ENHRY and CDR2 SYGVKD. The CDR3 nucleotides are TGTGCCATCACGAAAACGGACAGGGGCAACGAGCAGTACTTC. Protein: CAITKTDRGNEQYF.

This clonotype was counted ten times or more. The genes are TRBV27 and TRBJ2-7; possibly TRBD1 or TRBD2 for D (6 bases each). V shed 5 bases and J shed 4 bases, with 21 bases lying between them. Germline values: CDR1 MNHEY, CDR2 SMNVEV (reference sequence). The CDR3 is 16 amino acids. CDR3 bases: TGTGCCAGCAGTCTTCGGCACAAAGGGGGGTCGTACGAGCAGTACTTC. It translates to CASSLRHKGGSYEQYF.

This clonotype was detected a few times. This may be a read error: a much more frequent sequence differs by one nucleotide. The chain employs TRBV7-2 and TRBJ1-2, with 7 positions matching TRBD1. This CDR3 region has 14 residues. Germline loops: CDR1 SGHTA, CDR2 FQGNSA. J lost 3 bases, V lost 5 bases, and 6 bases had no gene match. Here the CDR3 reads CTSSPGQRYYGYTF. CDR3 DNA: TGTACCAGCAGCCCGGGACAGAGATACTATGGCTACACCTTC.

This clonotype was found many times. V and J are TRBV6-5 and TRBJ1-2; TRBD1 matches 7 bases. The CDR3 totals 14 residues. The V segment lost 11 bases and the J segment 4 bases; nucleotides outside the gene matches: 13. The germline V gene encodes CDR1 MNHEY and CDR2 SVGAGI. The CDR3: CACTSKGGGYGYTF. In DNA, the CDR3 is TGTGCCTGCACCTCGAAAGGGGGCGGCTATGGCTACACCTTC.

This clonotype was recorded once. CDR3: CASSIPHRNYGYTF. DNA of the CDR3: TGTGCCAGTAGTATTCCCCACAGAAACTATGGCTACACCTTC. The chain has TRBV19 and TRBJ1-2; D unclear. The germline CDR1 and CDR2 sequences are LNHDA and SQIVND (reference sequence). V was shortened by 3 bases and J by 2 bases, with 10 bases between the two germline ends. CDR3 length: 14 residues.

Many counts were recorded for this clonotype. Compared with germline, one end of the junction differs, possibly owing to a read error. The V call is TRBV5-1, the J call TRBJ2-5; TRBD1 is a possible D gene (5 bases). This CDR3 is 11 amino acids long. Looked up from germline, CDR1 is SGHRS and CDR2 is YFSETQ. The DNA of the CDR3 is TGCGCCCGCAGGGAAGGGGAGACCCAGTACTTC. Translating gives CARREGETQYF.

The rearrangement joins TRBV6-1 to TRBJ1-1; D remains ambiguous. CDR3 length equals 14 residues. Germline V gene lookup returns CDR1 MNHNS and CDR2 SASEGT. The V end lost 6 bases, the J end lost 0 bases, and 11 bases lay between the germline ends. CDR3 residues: CASSARAMNTEAFF. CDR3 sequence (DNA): TGTGCCAGCAGCGCGAGGGCCATGAACACTGAAGCTTTCTTT.

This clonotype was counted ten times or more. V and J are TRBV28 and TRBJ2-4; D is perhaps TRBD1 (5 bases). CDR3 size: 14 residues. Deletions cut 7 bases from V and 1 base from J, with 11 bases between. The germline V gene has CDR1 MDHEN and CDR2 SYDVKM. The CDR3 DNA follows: TGTGCCAGCATGGGGCTGCTTGCCAAAAACATTCAGTACTTC. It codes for CASMGLLAKNIQYF.

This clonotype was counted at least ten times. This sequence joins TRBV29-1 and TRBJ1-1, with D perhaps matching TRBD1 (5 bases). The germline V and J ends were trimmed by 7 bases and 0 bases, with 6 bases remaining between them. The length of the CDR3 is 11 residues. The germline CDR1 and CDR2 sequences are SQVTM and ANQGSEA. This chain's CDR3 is CSATVNTEAFF. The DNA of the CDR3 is TGCAGCGCGACAGTGAACACTGAAGCTTTCTTT.

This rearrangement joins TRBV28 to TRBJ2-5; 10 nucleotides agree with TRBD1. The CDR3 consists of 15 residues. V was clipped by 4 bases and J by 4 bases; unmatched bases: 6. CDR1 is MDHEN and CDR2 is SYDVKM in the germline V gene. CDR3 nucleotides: TGTGCCAGCAGTTCCACCGGGACAGGGGCAGAGACCCAGTACTTC. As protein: CASSSTGTGAETQYF. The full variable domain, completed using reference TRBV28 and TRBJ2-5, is DVKVTQSSRYLVKRTGEKVFLECVQDMDHENMFWYRQDPGLGLRLIYFSYDVKMKEKGDIPEGYSVSREKKERFSLILESASTNQTSMYLCASSSTGTGAETQYFGPGTRLLVL.

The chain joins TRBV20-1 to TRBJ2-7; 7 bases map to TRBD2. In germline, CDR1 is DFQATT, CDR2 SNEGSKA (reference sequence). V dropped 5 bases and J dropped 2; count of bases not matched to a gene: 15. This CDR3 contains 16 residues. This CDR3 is CSAPTPGTGGTYEQYF. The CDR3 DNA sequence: TGCAGTGCTCCCACTCCCGGGACGGGAGGAACCTACGAGCAGTACTTC.

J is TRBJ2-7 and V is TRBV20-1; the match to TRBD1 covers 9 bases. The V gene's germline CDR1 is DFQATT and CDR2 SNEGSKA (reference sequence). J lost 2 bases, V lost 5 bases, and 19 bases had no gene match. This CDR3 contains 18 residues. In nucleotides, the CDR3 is TGCAGTGCTGCCTCGTCTCTTTTCGGGACAGGGTCTACCTACGAGCAGTACTTC. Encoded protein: CSAASSLFGTGSTYEQYF.

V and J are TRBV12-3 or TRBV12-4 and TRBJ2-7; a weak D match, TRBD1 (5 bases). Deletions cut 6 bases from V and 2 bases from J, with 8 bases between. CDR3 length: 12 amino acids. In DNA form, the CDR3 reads TGTGCCAGCAGAGGGGCAACCTACGAGCAGTACTTC. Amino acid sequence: CASRGATYEQYF.

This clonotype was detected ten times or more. CDR3 DNA sequence: TGTGCCAGTACCCAGAGAGGGGAGACTAGCGGGAGTCTATACGAGCAGTACTTC. Its translation is CASTQRGETSGSLYEQYF. V usage is TRBV19 and J usage is TRBJ2-7; 12 bases agree with TRBD2. CDR1 LNHDA and CDR2 SQIVND come from the germline V gene (reference sequence). V gave up 7 bases and J gave up 4 bases; unmatched junction bases: 17. The CDR3 length is 18 residues.

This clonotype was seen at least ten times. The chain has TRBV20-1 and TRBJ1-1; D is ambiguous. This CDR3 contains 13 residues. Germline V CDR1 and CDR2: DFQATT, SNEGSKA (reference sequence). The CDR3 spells CNPPGPFGTEAFF. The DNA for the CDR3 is TGCAACCCCCCTGGGCCGTTCGGCACTGAAGCTTTCTTT.

The CDR3 protein is CASSLDRAGGLSPLHF. The CDR3 nucleotides are TGTGCCAGCAGCTTAGACCGGGCAGGGGGTTTATCACCCCTCCACTTT. The chain employs TRBV11-1 and TRBJ1-6; TRBD1 aligns across 7 bases. Germline V lookup: CDR1 SGHAT, CDR2 FQDESV (reference sequence). Losses at the gene ends were 1 base for V and 10 bases for J; bases not matched to a gene: 10. The CDR3 runs to 16 residues.

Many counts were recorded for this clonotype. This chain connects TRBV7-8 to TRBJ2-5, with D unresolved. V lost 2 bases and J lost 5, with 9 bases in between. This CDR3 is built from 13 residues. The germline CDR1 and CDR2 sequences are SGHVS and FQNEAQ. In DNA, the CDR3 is TGTGCCAGCAGCTTATCATCCGGGGAGACCCAGTACTTC. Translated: CASSLSSGETQYF.

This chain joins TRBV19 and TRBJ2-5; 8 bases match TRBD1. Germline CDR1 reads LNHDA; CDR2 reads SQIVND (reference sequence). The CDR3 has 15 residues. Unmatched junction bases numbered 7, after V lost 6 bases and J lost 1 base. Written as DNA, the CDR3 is TGTGCCAGTAGAGCGGACAGGGCCCGCCAAGAGACCCAGTACTTC. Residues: CASRADRARQETQYF.